The 23 T cell receptor beta chains presented below share a single source sample, sequenced in a study of T cell clonotyping in hematopoietic cell transplantation. TCRdb keeps only in-frame clones here, not all; method: immunoSEQ multiplex PCR. The sample consists of 49,000 or so clones, approximately 78% of them appearing once. Time point defined: recipient sample about 28 days before transplant, after cytoreduction. The specimen was peripheral blood mononuclear cells, collected before stem cell transplant. Receptors originate from a man in his sixties with myelodysplastic syndrome. Some clones in this sample may be carry-over from other donors' samples.

V and J are TRBV6-4 and TRBJ2-1, with 7 bases aligning to TRBD2. Trimming removed 0 bases from V and 2 bases from J; junction bases left unmatched: 1. Germline CDR1 MRHNA, CDR2 SNTAGT. The CDR3 contains 15 residues. This CDR3 is CASSDSGGAYNEQFF. For the CDR3, the DNA is TGTGCCAGCAGTGACTCGGGGGGGGCCTACAATGAGCAGTTCTTC.

V usage is TRBV2 and J usage is TRBJ2-7; TRBD1 or TRBD2 may be the D gene (6 bases each). Germline CDR1 is SNHLY and CDR2 is FYNNEI. Trimming stripped 6 bases from V and 0 bases from J, with 12 bases between. The CDR3 runs to 14 residues. The CDR3 reads CASRRGENSYEQYF. The CDR3 DNA reads TGTGCCAGCAGGAGGGGGGAAAACTCCTACGAGCAGTACTTC. Complete variable domain (other parts from reference TRBV2 and TRBJ2-7): EPEVTQTPSHQVTQMGQEVILRCVPISNHLYFYWYRQILGQKVEFLVSFYNNEISEKSEIFDDQFSVERPDGSNFTLKIRSTKLEDSAMYFCASRRGENSYEQYFGPGTRLTVT.

The chain is built from TRBV2 and TRBJ2-5; D ambiguous. V dropped 2 bases and J dropped 5 bases, with 3 bases sitting between them. This CDR3 is 11 amino acids long. Germline CDR1 is SNHLY and CDR2 is FYNNEI. CDR3 DNA sequence: TGTGCCAGCAGTGAACGGGAGACCCAGTACTTC. It yields the protein CASSERETQYF.

This sequence joins TRBV19 and TRBJ1-1; D is possibly TRBD1 (6 bases). The germline V and J ends were trimmed by 1 base and 1 base, with 13 bases remaining between them. In germline, CDR1 is LNHDA, CDR2 SQIVND (reference sequence). The CDR3 extends over 16 amino acids. CDR3 in amino acids: CASSIGGGSANTEAFF. As DNA, the CDR3 is TGTGCCAGTAGTATAGGAGGGGGGAGCGCGAACACTGAAGCTTTCTTT.

This clone was seen a few times. The genes are TRBV19 and TRBJ1-6, with no clear D. This CDR3 has 15 residues. The V gene lost 6 bases and the J gene lost 0 bases, with 9 bases spanning the gap. Germline CDR1 is LNHDA and CDR2 is SQIVND (reference sequence). CDR3 nucleotides: TGTGCCAGTAGCGACGGGAGCTCCTATAATTCACCCCTCCACTTT. Translating gives CASSDGSSYNSPLHF.

V gene TRBV10-3 combines with J gene TRBJ2-5, with 14 bases lining up with TRBD2. The CDR3 sequence is 17 residues long. Germline V CDR1 and CDR2: ENHRY, SYGVKD. V was pared by 10 bases and J by 1 base, with 11 bases of the junction left unmatched. This CDR3 is CATRDPGLAGGQETQYF. The CDR3 coding sequence is TGTGCCACTCGAGATCCAGGACTAGCGGGGGGCCAAGAGACCCAGTACTTC.

This clone was seen a handful of times. CDR3 loop: CASGLSTMNTEAFF. In nucleotides, the CDR3 is TGTGCTAGTGGTTTAAGCACCATGAACACTGAAGCTTTCTTT. The chain joins TRBV12-5 to TRBJ1-1; no reliable D call. The V gene's germline CDR1 is LGHNT and CDR2 FRNRAP. This CDR3 has 14 amino acids. The germline V and J ends were trimmed by 3 bases and 0 bases, with 8 bases remaining between them.

The chain is built from TRBV19 and TRBJ2-3, with a possible D match to TRBD2 (6 bases). CDR1 is LNHDA, CDR2 SQIVND, per germline (reference sequence). The CDR3 is 17 amino acids. Trimming took 3 bases from V and 2 from J, leaving 18 bases between them. CDR3 nucleotide sequence: TGTGCCAGTAGTATGGGGCAAGGAGGGGTCTCCACAGATACGCAGTATTTT. It specifies CASSMGQGGVSTDTQYF.

In its sample, this clone was seen once. The chain links TRBV9 to TRBJ1-6; the D gene is possibly TRBD1 (5 bases). The V gene's germline CDR1 is SGDLS and CDR2 YYNGEE. Trimming shortened V by 0 bases and J by 9 bases, and 16 bases separated the two germline ends. The length of the CDR3 is 16 residues. The chain's CDR3 is CASSVEGLTGSSPLHF. CDR3 in DNA: TGTGCCAGCAGCGTAGAGGGACTCACCGGTAGTTCACCCCTCCACTTT.

This clone was found once. V gene TRBV27 combines with J gene TRBJ2-7, with 8 bases that match TRBD1. With 4 bases clipped from V and 1 base from J, the junction kept 6 bases outside the gene matches. Germline loops: CDR1 MNHEY, CDR2 SMNVEV (reference sequence). The CDR3 is made up of 15 amino acids. CDR3 sequence: CASSSPGQVSYEQYF. CDR3 nucleotide sequence: TGTGCCAGCAGTTCCCCGGGACAGGTGTCCTACGAGCAGTACTTC.

The V and J genes are TRBV7-9 and TRBJ2-7; TRBD1 matches at 10 bases. Germline V lookup: CDR1 SEHNR, CDR2 FQNEAQ (reference sequence). V shed 6 bases and J 3 bases; nucleotides not matched to a gene: 17. The CDR3 spans 18 residues. CDR3 in amino acids: CASSRYPPGQGFSYEQYF. CDR3 nucleotide sequence: TGTGCCAGCAGTCGATATCCCCCGGGACAGGGGTTTAGCTACGAGCAGTACTTC.

This clone showed up just a few times. The chain couples TRBV15 to TRBJ1-2; D perhaps matches TRBD1 (5 bases). This CDR3 is built from 16 residues. V was clipped by 0 bases and J by 0 bases, with 11 bases between them. Germline CDR1 is LNHNV and CDR2 is YYDKDF (reference sequence). The CDR3 region is CATSRDRRGANYGYTF. The CDR3 coding sequence is TGTGCCACCAGCAGAGATCGGAGGGGCGCTAACTATGGCTACACCTTC.

CDR3 residues: CASSVGLDVITGELFF. As DNA, the CDR3 is TGTGCCAGTAGTGTGGGACTGGACGTGATAACCGGGGAGCTGTTTTTT. The V gene is TRBV19, the J gene TRBJ2-2; TRBD2 might be the D (6 bases). The CDR3 runs 16 residues. V dropped 5 bases and J dropped 5 bases, with 18 bases sitting between them. CDR1 LNHDA and CDR2 SQIVND come from the germline V gene (reference sequence).

The rearrangement links TRBV30 to TRBJ1-6; tentative D call: TRBD1 (5 bases). V dropped 2 bases and J dropped 8 bases, with 13 bases sitting between them. Germline-derived CDR1 and CDR2 are GTSNPN and SVGIG (reference sequence). The CDR3 has 14 residues. The CDR3 sequence: CAWSRSGGYSPLHF. The DNA of the CDR3 is TGTGCCTGGAGTAGGAGTGGGGGTTATTCACCCCTCCACTTT.

J is TRBJ1-1 and V is TRBV30; D gene unclear. Germline V lookup: CDR1 GTSNPN, CDR2 SVGIG (reference sequence). CDR3 length: 12 residues. Trimming removed 5 bases at V and 4 bases at J, with 11 bases between. This CDR3 reads CAWEESGTEAFF. CDR3 sequence (DNA): TGTGCCTGGGAGGAGTCCGGCACTGAAGCTTTCTTT. Drawing the rest from reference TRBV30 and TRBJ1-1, the complete variable domain is SQTIHQWPATLVQPVGSPLSLECTVEGTSNPNLYWYRQAAGRGLQLLFYSVGIGQISSEVPQNLSASRPQDRQFILSSKKLLLSDSGFYLCAWEESGTEAFFGQGTRLTVV.

This clone was observed once. The CDR3 reads CATGRFGGGEQYF. In DNA, the CDR3 is TGTGCCACCGGACGTTTTGGGGGGGGTGAGCAGTACTTC. The V call is TRBV10-3, the J call TRBJ2-7, with 7 bases fitting TRBD2. Germline V lookup: CDR1 ENHRY, CDR2 SYGVKD. The CDR3 has 13 residues. The V gene end was trimmed by 10 bases and the J gene end by 7 bases; junction bases not matched to a gene: 13.

This chain links TRBV5-1 with TRBJ1-3, with TRBD1 matching over 9 bases. V lost 3 bases to trimming and J lost 7 bases; unmatched junction nucleotides: 5. The CDR3 sequence is 14 residues long. Germline values: CDR1 SGHRS, CDR2 YFSETQ. The CDR3 sequence: CASSWDRDRNTIYF. DNA of the CDR3: TGCGCCAGCAGCTGGGACAGGGACCGCAACACCATATATTTT.

J is TRBJ2-1 and V is TRBV4-2; TRBD2 aligns across 8 bases. V was pared by 6 bases and J by 10 bases, with 14 bases of the junction left unmatched. The CDR3 loop spans 15 amino acids. Germline V gene sequence: CDR1 LGHNA, CDR2 YNFKEQ. The CDR3 reads CASSRRGGNEPEQFF. In nucleotides, the CDR3 is TGTGCCAGCAGTCGACGCGGGGGGAACGAACCCGAGCAGTTCTTC.

The chain links TRBV5-1 to TRBJ2-7, with a weak D call TRBD1 (8 bases). V gave up 0 bases and J gave up 5 bases, with 18 bases separating them. Per the germline V gene, CDR1 is SGHRS and CDR2 is YFSETQ. The CDR3 extends over 16 amino acids. This chain's CDR3 is CASSLEAGDRLDEQYF. The CDR3, as DNA: TGCGCCAGCAGCTTGGAGGCGGGGGACAGGCTTGACGAGCAGTACTTC.

The V gene is TRBV6-5, the J gene TRBJ1-2; D not certain. This CDR3 contains 15 residues. Looked up from germline, CDR1 is MNHEY and CDR2 is SVGAGI. Trimming took 6 bases from V and 0 from J, leaving 14 bases between them. The chain's CDR3 is CASRTWQSTNYGYTF. Written as DNA, the CDR3 is TGTGCCAGCAGAACCTGGCAGAGTACTAACTATGGCTACACCTTC.

The chain uses TRBV7-8 and TRBJ1-3, with D possibly being TRBD1 (5 bases). There are 16 residues in the CDR3. The germline V and J ends were trimmed by 2 bases and 2 bases, with 13 bases remaining between them. CDR1 is SGHVS and CDR2 is FQNEAQ in the germline V gene. CDR3 loop: CASSLRTWGAGNTIYF. In DNA, the CDR3 is TGTGCCAGCAGCTTACGAACGTGGGGGGCTGGAAACACCATATATTTT.

The chain couples TRBV7-2 to TRBJ2-1; the D is unclear. The CDR3 length is 13 residues. The V end was cut by 4 bases, the J end by 5 bases, with 9 bases between. Germline CDR1 is SGHTA and CDR2 is FQGNSA. The CDR3 is CASSSGWDNEQFF. The CDR3 DNA reads as TGTGCCAGCAGCTCTGGGTGGGACAATGAGCAGTTCTTC.

The V and J genes are TRBV7-2 and TRBJ2-1; no definite D call. Trimming shortened V by 1 base and J by 6 bases, and 7 bases separated the two germline ends. This CDR3 comprises 13 residues. Germline V lookup: CDR1 SGHTA, CDR2 FQGNSA. CDR3 loop: CASSLGPVNEQFF. The CDR3 coding sequence is TGTGCCAGCAGCTTAGGTCCGGTCAATGAGCAGTTCTTC.